Each of the 19 T cell receptor beta chains below was sequenced from the same sample in a study of blood T cell repertoires in COVID-19 (dated by TCRdb to the early 2020s). The library was obtained by the immunoSEQ multiplex PCR assay. As stored in TCRdb, this immuneACCESS dataset retains in-frame rearrangements with V and J assigned. A fraction of the clones does not appear; measured against another copy, unresolved V genes explain less than half of the discrepancy, and the remainder lacks a known reason. Counted in this sample were approximately 120,000 clones; 84% of them appeared once. The ten top clones hold about 13% of the sample. Sequenced material: peripheral blood. The receptor source for this set is a human donor in a cohort sampled during active COVID-19.

This chain links TRBV30 with TRBJ2-3; 9 bases match TRBD1. The CDR3 runs 12 residues. V lost 6 bases to trimming and J lost 15 bases; unmatched junction nucleotides: 13. Germline CDR1 and CDR2: GTSNPN and SVGIG (reference sequence). As DNA, the CDR3 is TGTGCCTGTGACAGGGGGACCCAAATGACTTATTTT. Translating gives CACDRGTQMTYF.

This sequence joins TRBV11-2 and TRBJ2-5; D may be TRBD2 (5 bases). V dropped 2 bases and J dropped 0 bases, with 10 bases sitting between them. The germline V gene has CDR1 SGHAT and CDR2 FQNNGV. This CDR3 contains 15 residues. CDR3 sequence reads: CASSLYHGDQETQYF. The DNA of the CDR3 is TGTGCCAGCAGCTTATACCACGGGGACCAAGAGACCCAGTACTTC. Based on the CDR3 plus reference TRBV11-2 and TRBJ2-5, the full variable domain is EAGVAQSPRYKIIEKRQSVAFWCNPISGHATLYWYQQILGQGPKLLIQFQNNGVVDDSQLPKDRFSAERLKGVDSTLKIQPAKLEDSAVYLCASSLYHGDQETQYFGPGTRLLVL.

This clone turned up a few times. The chain combines TRBV5-5 with TRBJ2-6; D uncertain. Trimming cost V 2 bases and J 7 bases, with 4 bases left between them. The CDR3 has 12 amino acids. Per the germline V gene, CDR1 is SGHKS and CDR2 is YYEKEE (reference sequence). The CDR3, as DNA: TGTGCCAGCAGCTTTAATGCCAACGTCCTGACTTTC. Translation gives CASSFNANVLTF.

The chain employs TRBV27 and TRBJ2-3; weak D call: TRBD1 (6 bases). The V and J ends lost 4 bases and 0 bases respectively, with 14 bases between them. The CDR3 consists of 16 residues. The germline CDR1 and CDR2 sequences are MNHEY and SMNVEV (reference sequence). The CDR3 DNA reads TGTGCCAGCAGTTCTTTACAGGGATTGAGCACAGATACGCAGTATTTT. It yields the protein CASSSLQGLSTDTQYF.

This chain uses TRBV5-4 with TRBJ2-7; a weak D match, TRBD2 (5 bases). The CDR3 is 14 amino acids. The ends were cut back, 2 bases at V and 3 bases at J, with 12 bases in the middle. Germline assignment: CDR1 SGHNT and CDR2 YYREEE (reference sequence). CDR3 nucleotide sequence: TGTGCCAGCAGCTTCGAGGGTCGGGACTACGAGCAGTACTTC. This codes for CASSFEGRDYEQYF.

This clone was detected only once. V usage is TRBV6-6 and J usage is TRBJ2-1; D is ambiguous. Germline V lookup: CDR1 MNHNY, CDR2 SVGAGI (reference sequence). Trimming stripped 2 bases from V and 1 base from J, with 6 bases between. The CDR3 has 14 residues. The CDR3 DNA is TGTGCCAGCAGTTACACGACTTCCTACAATGAGCAGTTCTTC. It specifies CASSYTTSYNEQFF.

The chain couples TRBV27 to TRBJ2-1; maybe TRBD2 (8 bases). Trimming removed 11 bases at V and 9 bases at J, with 23 bases between. The CDR3 consists of 14 residues. CDR1 and CDR2 (germline): MNHEY, SMNVEV (reference sequence). CDR3 coding DNA: TGTGCCTGCCGGGAGGGGGCAGGTCTTTTTGAGCAGTTCTTC. This sequence encodes CACREGAGLFEQFF.

This chain uses TRBV3-1 (or the pseudogene TRBV3-2) with TRBJ2-3, with unresolved D. Per germline, CDR1 LGHDT and CDR2 YNNKEL (reference sequence). The CDR3 is made up of 13 amino acids. Trimming took off 3 bases at V and 0 bases at J, with 4 bases between the two ends. The CDR3 DNA reads TGTGCCAGCAGCCAGAGGAGCACAGATACGCAGTATTTT. This encodes CASSQRSTDTQYF.

The chain couples TRBV7-2 to TRBJ2-2; no definite D call. Germline V lookup: CDR1 SGHTA, CDR2 FQGNSA. The CDR3 runs to 14 residues. Trimming took off 5 bases at V and 4 bases at J, with 11 bases between the two ends. DNA for the CDR3: TGTGCCAGCAGCCCTCGCACAGTCACCGGGGAGCTGTTTTTT. Translating it yields CASSPRTVTGELFF.

V and J are TRBV5-1 and TRBJ1-4; possibly TRBD1 for D (5 bases). Trimming shortened V by 5 bases and J by 2 bases, and 16 bases separated the two germline ends. This CDR3 region has 16 residues. Germline loops: CDR1 SGHRS, CDR2 YFSETQ. The CDR3 loop reads CASSAQAGGTNEKLFF. The CDR3 coding sequence is TGCGCCAGCAGTGCCCAGGCGGGGGGGACTAATGAAAAACTGTTTTTT.

This chain connects TRBV5-6 to TRBJ2-3, with D possibly matching TRBD2 (6 bases). V was shortened by 4 bases and J by 3 bases, with 15 bases between the two germline ends. Per germline, CDR1 SGHDT and CDR2 YYEEEE. The CDR3 has 15 amino acids. CDR3: CASSAGAGGTDTQYF. The CDR3 DNA reads as TGTGCCAGCAGCGCTGGGGCCGGGGGAACAGATACGCAGTATTTT. Supplemented by reference TRBV5-6 and TRBJ2-3, the full variable domain reads DAGVTQSPTHLIKTRGQQVTLRCSPKSGHDTVSWYQQALGQGPQFIFQYYEEEERQRGNFPDRFSGHQFPNYSSELNVNALLLGDSALYLCASSAGAGGTDTQYFGPGTRLTVL.

The rearrangement joins TRBV6-6 to TRBJ2-7; a weak D match, TRBD2 (6 bases). The V end lost 0 bases, the J end lost 4 bases, and 13 bases lay between the germline ends. This CDR3 comprises 15 residues. Germline CDR1 reads MNHNY; CDR2 reads SVGAGI (reference sequence). CDR3: CASSYSGGDGYEQYF. CDR3 coding DNA: TGTGCCAGCAGTTACTCGGGCGGGGATGGTTACGAGCAGTACTTC.

The gene calls are TRBV19 and TRBJ1-5, with 9 bases that match TRBD1. V shed 4 bases, J shed 8 bases, and the junction held 9 bases outside the gene matches. Germline loops: CDR1 LNHDA, CDR2 SQIVND (reference sequence). The length of the CDR3 is 15 residues. The CDR3 region is CASSTDRGDGKPQHF. The CDR3 DNA follows: TGTGCCAGTAGTACAGACAGGGGGGACGGGAAGCCCCAGCATTTT.

This clone was counted once. The CDR3 region has the DNA TGCGCCAGCAACGAGGGTACGCGCGGAAACACCATATATTTT. Residues: CASNEGTRGNTIYF. The chain employs TRBV5-1 and TRBJ1-3; D is uncertain. Between the trimmed V and J ends, which lost 6 bases and 4 bases, there was a span of 14 bases. Germline CDR1 SGHRS, CDR2 YFSETQ. This CDR3 is built from 14 residues.

This rearrangement joins TRBV7-9 to TRBJ2-1; tentatively, D is TRBD1 (6 bases). This CDR3 has 16 residues. Germline V gene data show CDR1 as SEHNR and CDR2 as FQNEAQ (reference sequence). V was pared by 0 bases and J by 3 bases, with 12 bases between. The CDR3 sequence is CASSLALGGYYNEQFF. CDR3 coding DNA: TGTGCCAGCAGCTTAGCCCTAGGGGGTTACTACAATGAGCAGTTCTTC.

CDR3 coding DNA: TGTGCCAGCTCACCAGGAGCGACAGGGGGCAACTATGGCTACACCTTC. Protein sequence: CASSPGATGGNYGYTF. The chain joins TRBV18 to TRBJ1-2; 10 nucleotides align to TRBD1. The CDR3 runs to 16 residues. The V gene's germline CDR1 is KGHSH and CDR2 LQKENI. V dropped 2 bases and J dropped 2; count of bases not matched to a gene: 5.

V usage is TRBV7-8 and J usage is TRBJ1-2; 8 nucleotides align to TRBD1. Trimming removed 0 bases from V and 6 bases from J; junction bases left unmatched: 6. This CDR3 comprises 15 residues. CDR1 and CDR2 (germline): SGHVS, FQNEAQ. DNA of the CDR3: TGTGCCAGCAGCTTAGCGATTGGACAGGGCAATGGCTACACCTTC. It specifies CASSLAIGQGNGYTF. Drawing the rest from reference TRBV7-8 and TRBJ1-2, the complete variable domain is GAGVSQSPRYKVAKRGQDVALRCDPISGHVSLFWYQQALGQGPEFLTYFQNEAQLDKSGLPSDRFFAERPEGSVSTLKIQRTQQEDSAVYLCASSLAIGQGNGYTFGSGTRLTVV.

The chain has TRBV11-1 and TRBJ1-3; D not resolved. Trimming pared 2 bases from V and 2 bases from J, leaving 10 bases between. Germline V gene lookup returns CDR1 SGHAT and CDR2 FQDESV (reference sequence). This CDR3 has 15 amino acids. The CDR3 region has the DNA TGTGCCAGCAGCTTACGGTCCGGGGCTGGAAACACCATATATTTT. This encodes CASSLRSGAGNTIYF.

V usage is TRBV7-9 and J usage is TRBJ1-4; TRBD1 agrees at 7 bases. Per germline, CDR1 SEHNR and CDR2 FQNEAQ (reference sequence). V lost 4 bases and J lost 7; bases outside the gene matches: 6. The CDR3 is 14 residues long. CDR3 nucleotide sequence: TGTGCCAGCAGCTCCAGGGGGATTAGTGAAAAACTGTTTTTT. Translating it yields CASSSRGISEKLFF. The variable domain in full, with the rest retrieved from reference TRBV7-9 and TRBJ1-4, is DTGVSQNPRHKITKRGQNVTFRCDPISEHNRLYWYRQTLGQGPEFLTYFQNEAQLEKSRLLSDRFSAERPKGSFSTLEIQRTEQGDSAMYLCASSSRGISEKLFFGSGTQLSVL.